The 19 T cell receptor beta chains below come from one sample, sequenced in a study of T cell responses to AZD1222 COVID-19 vaccine (dated by TCRdb to the early 2020s). The time point label, read with the paper, signifies: baseline before first vaccination. Library creation used the immunoSEQ multiplex PCR assay. The source is immuneACCESS, and TCRdb retained only in-frame sequences with V and J called. Part of the clones is not carried over; for the studies checked, unresolved V genes explain less than half of this, and the remainder is unexplained. The sample profile shows 100,000 to 150,000 clones; roughly 86% of them were found once. The ten largest account for about 10% of the sample. Material: peripheral blood, obtained on day 0 of AZD1222 vaccination. These receptors all stem from an adult in good health.

This chain connects TRBV6-5 to TRBJ2-5; D remains unclear. Germline V gives CDR1 MNHEY, CDR2 SVGAGI. The CDR3 is 12 amino acids. The V end lost 6 bases, the J end lost 1 base, and 6 bases lay between the germline ends. The CDR3 DNA follows: TGTGCCAGCAGCGGCTCCCAAGAGACCCAGTACTTC. This translates into CASSGSQETQYF.

V usage is TRBV24-1 and J usage is TRBJ2-5, with 8 positions matching TRBD1. The CDR3 totals 13 residues. CDR1 and CDR2 from the germline V gene are KGHDR and SFDVKD. Trimming cost V 5 bases and J 6 bases; bases outside gene matches: 4. CDR3 bases: TGTGCCACCAGTGCGACAGGGGTGCAGACCCAGTACTTC. Amino acids: CATSATGVQTQYF.

This chain connects TRBV2 to TRBJ2-2; TRBD1 matches 8 bases. The trim removed 10 bases at V and 5 bases at J, leaving 9 bases unmatched. The CDR3 extends over 14 amino acids. The V gene's germline CDR1 is SNHLY and CDR2 FYNNEI. CDR3 protein: CATRGRGRTGELFF. In DNA form, the CDR3 reads TGTGCCACAAGGGGCAGGGGGCGGACCGGGGAGCTGTTTTTT.

This clone was counted a single time. The J gene is TRBJ2-7, the V gene TRBV5-1; D is possibly TRBD1 (6 bases). Trimming shortened V by 0 bases and J by 2 bases, and 9 bases separated the two germline ends. CDR3 length: 14 amino acids. Germline V gene lookup returns CDR1 SGHRS and CDR2 YFSETQ. CDR3 protein: CASSLDGQTYEQYF. CDR3 DNA sequence: TGCGCCAGCAGCTTGGACGGACAGACCTACGAGCAGTACTTC.

This rearrangement joins TRBV5-1 to TRBJ2-5, with D perhaps TRBD1 (6 bases). Germline V CDR1 and CDR2: SGHRS, YFSETQ. This CDR3 is 16 amino acids long. V gave up 4 bases and J gave up 5 bases, with 21 bases separating them. CDR3 coding DNA: TGCGCCAGCAGCACTACCGGACAGAGCGCTTGGGAGACCCAGTACTTC. Its translation is CASSTTGQSAWETQYF.

The J gene is TRBJ2-5, the V gene TRBV3-1 (or the pseudogene TRBV3-2), with 7 bases lining up with TRBD2. Germline V CDR1 and CDR2: LGHDT, YNNKEL (reference sequence). There are 15 residues in the CDR3. Germline trimming cut 7 bases from V and 5 bases from J; bases unmatched to any gene: 13. The DNA for the CDR3 is TGTGCCAGCATCCTACTGGCCAGCGGGGCGGAGACCCAGTACTTC. It encodes CASILLASGAETQYF.

This chain links TRBV5-8 with TRBJ2-7; 7 nucleotides agree with TRBD1. The J segment lost 3 bases and the V segment lost 0 bases, leaving 9 bases of the junction unmatched. Germline CDR1 SGHTS, CDR2 YDEGEE. This CDR3 has 16 amino acids. CDR3 region: CASSLGIATGIYEQYF. The CDR3 DNA sequence: TGTGCCAGCAGCTTGGGGATCGCGACAGGGATCTACGAGCAGTACTTC.

This chain connects TRBV3-1 (or the pseudogene TRBV3-2) to TRBJ1-2, with D possibly being TRBD1 (6 bases). Deletions cut 5 bases from V and 3 bases from J, with 13 bases between. The CDR3 is made up of 14 amino acids. Germline V gene sequence: CDR1 LGHDT, CDR2 YNNKEL (reference sequence). The CDR3 DNA follows: TGTGCCAGCAGCTACCGGGGGGCGGACTATGGCTACACCTTC. Translated, it gives CASSYRGADYGYTF.

The chain combines TRBV10-1 with TRBJ2-3, with D tentatively TRBD1 or TRBD2 (5 bases each). The CDR3 contains 14 residues. V was cut by 6 bases and J by 4 bases, with 14 bases left in between. Germline V gene sequence: CDR1 WNHNN, CDR2 SYGVQD (reference sequence). The DNA for the CDR3 is TGCGCCAGCAGCCTCGAGGGCAGGGCAGATACGCAGTATTTT. Its protein product is CASSLEGRADTQYF.

The rearrangement uses TRBV19 and TRBJ2-7; tentative D call: TRBD1 (6 bases). The CDR3 has 14 residues. Between the trimmed V and J ends, which lost 5 bases and 5 bases, there was a span of 16 bases. The germline V gene has CDR1 LNHDA and CDR2 SQIVND (reference sequence). The CDR3 loop reads CASSSGLQGNEQYF. The CDR3 nucleotides read TGTGCCAGTAGTTCGGGCCTCCAGGGGAACGAGCAGTACTTC.

This rearrangement joins TRBV29-1 to TRBJ2-5; 8 bases are shared with TRBD1. Germline V lookup: CDR1 SQVTM, CDR2 ANQGSEA. This CDR3 contains 13 residues. The J segment lost 1 base and the V segment lost 6 bases, leaving 4 bases of the junction unmatched. CDR3 coding DNA: TGCAGCGTCGATGGGACAGGCCAAGAGACCCAGTACTTC. The encoded protein is CSVDGTGQETQYF.

This chain uses TRBV6-1 with TRBJ1-5; perhaps TRBD1 as D (6 bases). The CDR3 is 17 amino acids. From germline, CDR1 is MNHNS and CDR2 SASEGT. V was trimmed by 2 bases and J by 0 bases, leaving 14 bases between them. The chain's CDR3 is CASSERRGQSSNQPQHF. The CDR3 DNA reads as TGTGCCAGCAGTGAAAGGCGAGGACAGAGTAGCAATCAGCCCCAGCATTTT.

This clone has more than one count but fewer than ten. The CDR3 loop is CATSDFGQGRNEQFF. In DNA, the CDR3 is TGTGCCACCAGTGATTTTGGACAGGGGAGGAATGAGCAGTTCTTC. J is TRBJ2-1 and V is TRBV24-1; 9 nucleotides match TRBD1. Losses at the gene ends were 1 base for V and 7 bases for J; bases not matched to a gene: 4. Germline V gives CDR1 KGHDR, CDR2 SFDVKD. The CDR3 is 15 amino acids.

This clone showed up just once. The chain couples TRBV5-4 to TRBJ2-1; no reliable D call. CDR3 length: 16 residues. The V and J ends lost 0 bases and 12 bases respectively, with 22 bases between them. The germline V gene has CDR1 SGHNT and CDR2 YYREEE (reference sequence). The CDR3 protein is CASSLERGGSFLGQFF. The CDR3 DNA sequence: TGTGCCAGCAGCTTGGAGCGCGGCGGCAGCTTCCTGGGGCAGTTCTTC.

The rearrangement links TRBV19 to TRBJ1-5; D unresolved. Trimming cost V 1 base and J 0 bases, with 7 bases left between them. This CDR3 has 15 residues. Germline V gene lookup returns CDR1 LNHDA and CDR2 SQIVND (reference sequence). CDR3 sequence (DNA): TGTGCCAGTAGTATAGGACCGAATAGCAATCAGCCCCAGCATTTT. This gives the protein CASSIGPNSNQPQHF.

The V call is TRBV29-1, the J call TRBJ2-7; no firm D call. Per germline, CDR1 SQVTM and CDR2 ANQGSEA. This CDR3 has 13 amino acids. Trimming shortened V by 6 bases and J by 4 bases, and 16 bases separated the two germline ends. The chain's CDR3 is CSVIGHGSYEQYF. CDR3 sequence (DNA): TGCAGCGTCATAGGGCACGGATCGTACGAGCAGTACTTC.

This clone showed up just once. CDR3 bases: TGCGCCAGCAGCCAGGACAGGCAGGATTCCGGGGAGCTGTTTTTT. Protein: CASSQDRQDSGELFF. This rearrangement joins TRBV5-1 to TRBJ2-2, with 7 bases matching TRBD1. Germline V gene lookup returns CDR1 SGHRS and CDR2 YFSETQ. The CDR3 length is 15 residues. V dropped 4 bases and J dropped 6; count of bases not matched to a gene: 9. Using reference TRBV5-1 and TRBJ2-2 for the parts outside the CDR3, the full variable domain is KAGVTQTPRYLIKTRGQQVTLSCSPISGHRSVSWYQQTPGQGLQFLFEYFSETQRNKGNFPGRFSGRQFSNSRSEMNVSTLELGDSALYLCASSQDRQDSGELFFGEGSRLTVL.

The chain carries TRBV27 and TRBJ2-1, with a possible D match to TRBD1 (7 bases). Germline V gene data show CDR1 as MNHEY and CDR2 as SMNVEV (reference sequence). The CDR3 has 17 amino acids. V dropped 7 bases and J dropped 1 base, with 20 bases sitting between them. The CDR3 coding sequence is TGTGCCAGCAATGAGGCTAGCAGGGGGGAATCCTACAATGAGCAGTTCTTC. Its protein product is CASNEASRGESYNEQFF.

The chain recombines TRBV4-2 with TRBJ1-2; TRBD1 aligns across 10 bases. Germline trimming cut 4 bases from V and 5 bases from J; bases unmatched to any gene: 7. The length of the CDR3 is 15 residues. From germline, CDR1 is LGHNA and CDR2 YNFKEQ. In DNA form, the CDR3 reads TGTGCCAGCAGCCCACCCGGGACAGGGGTTTATGGCTACACCTTC. Amino acid sequence: CASSPPGTGVYGYTF.